The subject of this entry is one T cell receptor (beta chain). Its antigen is not identified. The sample originates from a study of early T cells in non-severe SARS-CoV-2 infection. In the study overall: RNA in bulk from unsorted whole blood was sequenced, and chains were unpaired. General study results and limits: The study's VDJdb matching favored anti-spike CD8 responses and missed private and CD4 specificities.

Germline V gene data show CDR1 as SGHTA and CDR2 as FQGNSA. V lost 4 bases and J lost 0; bases outside the gene matches: 5. This CDR3 is built from 16 residues. The library protocol tagged individual cDNA molecules with unique molecular identifiers. MiXCR was run by TCRdb on the 5' RACE reads, yielding one entry per CDR3 protein. The sample lists some 45,000 distinct CDR3 sequences, over 3.5% occurring once. The chain is built from TRBV7-2 and TRBJ2-3; 9 bases align to TRBD1. This TCR was sampled from an adult who was a healthcare worker with PCR-confirmed SARS-CoV-2 infection or an uninfected control (not recorded which). What was sequenced was whole blood. This chain's CDR3 is CASSSEGQGSTDTQYF. The CDR3 coding sequence is TGTGCCAGCAGCTCTGAAGGACAGGGGAGCACAGATACGCAGTATTTT.